The source of this T cell receptor (beta chain) is a study of radiotherapy plus CTLA-4 blockade in lung cancer. Study-level information: Around a sixth of patients responded objectively, and roughly 30% achieved disease control.

Regarding this clone: The target antigen is unknown.

TCRdb's copy holds only in-frame clones and misses some; the assay was immunoSEQ multiplex PCR. This sample has about 18,000 clones, with 86% found just once. Trimming at V came to 3 bases and at J to 4 bases, leaving 1 base not matched to a gene. The CDR3 consists of 13 residues. Germline CDR1 reads SGDLS; CDR2 reads YYNGEE. Points from the study as a whole: Early blood T cell clone dynamics, with interferon-beta, were reported to best predict response. TCR clones of tumor origin grew in blood after radiotherapy plus ipilimumab.

Here the sequenced sample was peripheral blood, taken from a patient treated with radiotherapy plus ipilimumab. The rearrangement links TRBV9 to TRBJ1-3, with 7 positions matching TRBD1. This sequence was found in a human donor with non-small cell lung cancer whose response to radiotherapy plus ipilimumab could not be evaluated. The CDR3 loop is CASSEQGGNTIYF. Written as DNA, the CDR3 is TGTGCCAGCAGCGAACAGGGGGGAAACACCATATATTTT. The full variable domain, its missing parts supplied by reference TRBV9 and TRBJ1-3, is DSGVTQTPKHLITATGQRVTLRCSPRSGDLSVYWYQQSLDQGLQFLIQYYNGEERAKGNILERFSAQQFPDLHSELNLSSLELGDSALYFCASSEQGGNTIYFGEGSWLTVV.